A selection of T cell receptor beta chains follows, all from one sample in a study of blood T cell repertoires in COVID-19. Repertoires were generated with immunoSEQ multiplex PCR, while TCRdb's copy carries only in-frame clones and drops some. This sample has 160,000 or so clones, with more than 70% found just once. The sample taken for sequencing was PBMCs or T cells enriched from blood (not recorded which). All receptors derive from a man aged 60-69 years who had recovered from COVID-19. Both conserved end residues are trimmed from each CDR3. Size tells how often a clone was seen (once, few, many) or the class of an expanded clone, and some rows leave it out.

clone_size v_call cdr3_aa
- TRBV19 ASRISLVYSNQPQH
- TRBV13 ASSSPGGGGNTEAF
- TRBV2 ATSSRRVYQETQY
- TRBV9 ASSVAGTAPGAEAF
- TRBV6-4 ASSDAQREAF
- TRBV28 ASSDTNNYGYT
- TRBV28 ASSSGQGGYEQY
- TRBV6-4 ASSMSGTDTQY
- TRBV3-1/TRBV3-2 ASSQAQGTSYGYT
- TRBV4-2 ASSQDGRTGEDTQY
- TRBV20-1 SASPGLARRDEQF
once TRBV5-4 ASSLRDRENYGYT
- TRBV3-1/TRBV3-2 ASSQDSSGGSYNEQF
few TRBV19 ASSMSGAANTEAF
- TRBV10-3 AITPDREGSYEQY
- TRBV4-1 ASSRGPNTIY
- TRBV5-4 ASSPGTASSYGYT
- TRBV5-6 ASSPGGRTTGELF
few TRBV11-2 ASSLEGTGGYEQY
- TRBV6-4 ASSALGHYNEQF
many TRBV2 ASSAGSAQY
- TRBV2 ASSDSGSGYSNQPQH
- TRBV15 ATSRDFSWRAQLY
- TRBV6-1 ASSEYGQVGTEAF
- TRBV15 ATSRDLGGWGRNHRTSYEQY
- TRBV3-1/TRBV3-2 ASSQDGTSGAPDTQY
- TRBV11-3 ASSLGTGASYNEQF
- TRBV11-2 ASSLTPGNRLAYEQY
- TRBV7-2 ASSLGQGQQY
- TRBV7-8 ASSLSYRGQESGNTIY
once TRBV7-9 ASSPRQGRSGNTIY
- TRBV2 ASTGGTEAF
- TRBV5-6 ASSFSGSTFYEQY
- TRBV5-1 ASRYRTTSTDTQY